These 11 T cell receptor beta chains originate from one sample sequenced in a study of tumor-infiltrating T cells and Merkel cell polyomavirus (dated by TCRdb to about 2017). The method behind the library was the immunoSEQ multiplex PCR assay. Imported from immuneACCESS, the table was reduced by TCRdb to in-frame sequences with V and J called. These copies leave out some clones; in studies compared against another copy, an unresolved V gene accounts for under half, and the cause of the remainder is not known. This sample has 750 to 1,000 clones in its table, and about 83% of those were observed once. The top ten hold roughly 18% of the sample. Robust positive staining for Merkel cell polyomavirus Large T antigen was observed by immunohistochemistry in the tumors of all patients. Source material: Merkel cell polyomavirus peptide tetramer+ CD8+ T cells sorted from blood. The cell subset or site label on this specimen signifies: CD8+ T cells binding a tetramer loaded with the MCPyV common T-antigen KLL epitope. Receptor source: a man aged 55 to 70 with Merkel cell carcinoma.

The chain couples TRBV6-5 to TRBJ1-6; D remains ambiguous. The V and J ends lost 7 bases and 0 bases respectively, with 4 bases between them. The CDR3 loop spans 13 amino acids. The germline CDR1 and CDR2 sequences are MNHEY and SVGAGI. CDR3 region: CASKLSYNSPLHF. The CDR3 nucleotides read TGTGCCAGCAAACTCTCCTATAATTCACCCCTCCACTTT.

This clone was recorded a few times. This chain connects TRBV29-1 to TRBJ2-7; weak D call: TRBD2 (6 bases). V lost 5 bases to trimming and J lost 0 bases, with 11 bases between them. Germline V gene sequence: CDR1 SQVTM, CDR2 ANQGSEA. The CDR3 extends over 13 amino acids. DNA of the CDR3: TGCAGCGTTCAAGTAGCGGACTCCTACGAGCAGTACTTC. Protein product: CSVQVADSYEQYF.

The chain carries TRBV6-6 and TRBJ2-1; tentatively, D is TRBD2 (7 bases). The CDR3 length is 15 residues. The V gene lost 6 bases and the J gene lost 4 bases, with 16 bases spanning the gap. Germline CDR1 MNHNY, CDR2 SVGAGI (reference sequence). For the CDR3, the DNA is TGTGCCAGCAGCGTCGACGGGGGGCTATACAATGAGCAGTTCTTC. It translates to CASSVDGGLYNEQFF.

This chain connects TRBV6-5 to TRBJ1-2; a weak D match, TRBD1 (6 bases). Trimming took 10 bases from V and 8 from J, leaving 23 bases between them. Germline V gives CDR1 MNHEY, CDR2 SVGAGI. The CDR3 has 14 residues. The CDR3 sequence is CATRTGSALKGYTF. The CDR3 coding sequence is TGTGCCACCCGAACAGGGTCCGCTTTGAAGGGCTACACCTTC.

V is TRBV6-6 and J is TRBJ2-7; 9 nucleotides line up with TRBD2. The V segment lost 8 bases and the J segment 3 bases; nucleotides outside the gene matches: 8. This CDR3 has 14 amino acids. CDR1 is MNHNY, CDR2 SVGAGI, per germline (reference sequence). The CDR3 DNA reads as TGTGCCAGCCAAGCGGGACTAGCTGTCTACGAGCAGTACTTC. Translation gives CASQAGLAVYEQYF.

J is TRBJ1-2 and V is TRBV19, with a weak D call TRBD1 (6 bases). The V and J ends lost 7 bases and 4 bases respectively, with 16 bases between them. The CDR3 contains 14 residues. CDR1 is LNHDA, CDR2 SQIVND, per germline (reference sequence). The CDR3 DNA reads TGTGCCAGTAAGATAGACACAGGGAGCTATGGCTACACCTTC. Translating gives CASKIDTGSYGYTF.

The chain employs TRBV10-3 and TRBJ2-3, with 9 bases matching TRBD2. This CDR3 is 13 amino acids long. J lost 2 bases, V lost 10 bases, and 4 bases had no gene match. CDR1 ENHRY and CDR2 SYGVKD come from the germline V gene. The CDR3 DNA follows: TGTGCCACGACTAGCGGAATCACAGATACGCAGTATTTT. Its protein is CATTSGITDTQYF.

The CDR3 loop reads CASSLHTPYEQYF. The CDR3 DNA follows: TGTGCCAGCAGTTTACACACCCCCTACGAGCAGTACTTC. The chain combines TRBV27 with TRBJ2-7; no clear D. The CDR3 sequence is 13 residues long. The germline V and J ends were trimmed by 2 bases and 2 bases, with 7 bases remaining between them. Germline-derived CDR1 and CDR2 are MNHEY and SMNVEV (reference sequence).

V gene TRBV19 combines with J gene TRBJ1-2, with 9 bases aligning to TRBD1. The J segment lost 4 bases and the V segment lost 6 bases, leaving 3 bases of the junction unmatched. Germline CDR1 LNHDA, CDR2 SQIVND (reference sequence). The CDR3 is 13 amino acids. DNA for the CDR3: TGTGCCAGTAGCCCGGGACAGGGCTATGGCTACACCTTC. Translating gives CASSPGQGYGYTF.

The rearrangement uses TRBV7-2 and TRBJ2-7, with D maybe TRBD2 (5 bases). CDR1 and CDR2 (germline): SGHTA, FQGNSA. V lost 7 bases and J lost 2, with 15 bases in between. The CDR3 has 14 residues. CDR3 protein: CASTHSPGTYEQYF. The CDR3 nucleotides read TGTGCCAGCACCCATTCACCGGGAACCTACGAGCAGTACTTC.

The chain has TRBV5-4 and TRBJ2-1; 12 bases agree with TRBD2. This CDR3 is built from 14 residues. Germline CDR1 is SGHNT and CDR2 is YYREEE (reference sequence). V lost 4 bases, J lost 9 bases, and 5 bases stayed unmatched. CDR3 coding DNA: TGTGCCAGCAGCCTAGCGGGAGGGCCTGGTGAGCAGTTCTTC. Protein sequence: CASSLAGGPGEQFF.